These 27 T cell receptor beta chains were all obtained from the same sample, sequenced in a study of blood T cell repertoires in COVID-19. Assay used: immunoSEQ multiplex PCR; TCRdb lists only in-frame clones, some missing. The sample consists of approximately 190,000 clones, about nine tenths of them appearing once. Sequencing input: peripheral blood. The receptors were sampled from a man aged 50-59 years with acute or convalescent COVID-19.

V usage is TRBV9 and J usage is TRBJ1-1; D gene uncertain. Germline CDR1 reads SGDLS; CDR2 reads YYNGEE. The V end was cut by 6 bases, the J end by 4 bases, with 13 bases between. CDR3 length: 13 amino acids. CDR3 loop: CASTPRETTEAFF. DNA of the CDR3: TGTGCCAGCACCCCAAGGGAGACCACTGAAGCTTTCTTT.

The chain employs TRBV5-5 and TRBJ2-7; D remains ambiguous. Trimming removed 3 bases from V and 3 bases from J, with 4 bases in between. The CDR3 has 11 amino acids. Germline loops: CDR1 SGHKS, CDR2 YYEKEE (reference sequence). The CDR3: CASSSHYEQYF. Written as DNA, the CDR3 is TGTGCCAGCAGCTCCCACTACGAGCAGTACTTC. The whole variable domain, filled in from reference TRBV5-5 and TRBJ2-7, reads DAGVTQSPTHLIKTRGQQVTLRCSPISGHKSVSWYQQVLGQGPQFIFQYYEKEERGRGNFPDRFSARQFPNYSSELNVNALLLGDSALYLCASSSHYEQYFGPGTRLTVT.

The chain has TRBV15 and TRBJ1-5; D remains unclear. V shed 2 bases and J shed 1 base, with 6 bases lying between them. The CDR3 totals 14 residues. Germline CDR1 reads LNHNV; CDR2 reads YYDKDF (reference sequence). The CDR3 region has the DNA TGTGCCACCAGCAGACGGGTGAGCAATCAGCCCCAGCATTTT. It yields the protein CATSRRVSNQPQHF.

V and J are TRBV28 and TRBJ1-2, with D maybe TRBD1 (5 bases). The germline gives CDR1 MDHEN, CDR2 SYDVKM. This CDR3 region has 14 residues. V was clipped by 5 bases and J by 4 bases, with 14 bases between them. This CDR3 is CASSQGQGRYGYTF. For the CDR3, the DNA is TGTGCCAGCAGTCAAGGGCAGGGTCGCTATGGCTACACCTTC.

The chain links TRBV28 to TRBJ2-1; 9 bases are a match to TRBD2. CDR1 is MDHEN, CDR2 SYDVKM, per germline. V gave up 1 base and J gave up 7 bases; unmatched junction bases: 5. The CDR3 is made up of 15 amino acids. Here the CDR3 DNA reads TGTGCCAGCAGTTTATCGTTAGCGGGAGCAAATGAGCAGTTCTTC. This sequence encodes CASSLSLAGANEQFF. The full variable domain, completed using reference TRBV28 and TRBJ2-1, is DVKVTQSSRYLVKRTGEKVFLECVQDMDHENMFWYRQDPGLGLRLIYFSYDVKMKEKGDIPEGYSVSREKKERFSLILESASTNQTSMYLCASSLSLAGANEQFFGPGTRLTVL.

J is TRBJ1-2 and V is TRBV28, with no clear D. V lost 3 bases, J lost 5 bases, and 7 bases lay in between. This CDR3 is built from 12 residues. CDR1 MDHEN and CDR2 SYDVKM come from the germline V gene. The chain's CDR3 is CASSFPQYGYTF. The CDR3 bases are TGTGCCAGCAGTTTCCCTCAGTATGGCTACACCTTC.

The rearrangement uses TRBV27 and TRBJ2-6, with 9 bases lining up with TRBD1. V shed 6 bases and J 0 bases; nucleotides not matched to a gene: 9. This CDR3 is 18 amino acids long. Per germline, CDR1 MNHEY and CDR2 SMNVEV (reference sequence). CDR3 nucleotide sequence: TGTGCCAGCAGCGAACAGGGGGCCCCACTCTCTGGGGCCAACGTCCTGACTTTC. Translation gives CASSEQGAPLSGANVLTF.

This rearrangement joins TRBV9 to TRBJ1-1, with 8 bases that match TRBD1. The CDR3 covers 15 residues. CDR1 and CDR2 (germline): SGDLS, YYNGEE. With 3 bases clipped from V and 6 bases from J, the junction kept 10 bases outside the gene matches. CDR3 nucleotides: TGTGCCAGCAGCGCACGACAGGGGAGGTTCCCTGAAGCTTTCTTT. Its translation is CASSARQGRFPEAFF.

The chain carries TRBV28 and TRBJ2-2, with no clear D. The germline gives CDR1 MDHEN, CDR2 SYDVKM. The CDR3 is 12 residues long. Trimming removed 5 bases from V and 3 bases from J, with 4 bases in between. CDR3 region: CASSTDTGELFF. The CDR3 DNA reads TGTGCCAGCAGTACGGACACCGGGGAGCTGTTTTTT.

This chain uses TRBV6-2 or TRBV6-3 with TRBJ2-7; D might be TRBD1 (6 bases). The CDR3 contains 12 residues. Germline V gene sequence: CDR1 MNHEY, CDR2 SVGEGT. V lost 6 bases and J lost 3, with 9 bases in between. CDR3 residues: CASSQQGYEQYV. DNA for the CDR3: TGTGCCAGCAGCCAACAGGGCTACGAGCAGTACGTC.

The V call is TRBV9, the J call TRBJ1-1; D unclear. Trimming stripped 0 bases from V and 8 bases from J, with 8 bases between. This CDR3 has 12 amino acids. The germline gives CDR1 SGDLS, CDR2 YYNGEE. Here the CDR3 DNA reads TGTGCCAGCAGCGTAGGAGGTGGCGAAGCTTTCTTT. Translated, it gives CASSVGGGEAFF.

The chain is built from TRBV7-9 and TRBJ2-1; the match to TRBD1 covers 9 bases. Germline CDR1 and CDR2: SEHNR and FQNEAQ (reference sequence). The V gene end was trimmed by 5 bases and the J gene end by 11 bases; junction bases not matched to a gene: 4. The CDR3 has 12 residues. CDR3 sequence: CASSIGQGKQFF. CDR3 DNA sequence: TGTGCCAGCAGCATAGGACAGGGGAAGCAGTTCTTC.

The chain combines TRBV27 with TRBJ2-1, with D unresolved. Trimming took off 9 bases at V and 5 bases at J, with 14 bases between the two ends. Germline values: CDR1 MNHEY, CDR2 SMNVEV (reference sequence). The CDR3 is 13 residues long. CDR3 in DNA: TGTGCCAGTAAGATCACAGCCAACAATGAGCAGTTCTTC. This translates into CASKITANNEQFF.

The chain couples TRBV4-3 to TRBJ1-1; TRBD1 aligns across 7 bases. V trimming: 3 bases; J trimming: 3 bases; junction bases outside the gene matches: 4. This CDR3 contains 14 residues. Germline V lookup: CDR1 LGHNA, CDR2 YSLEER. The CDR3 spells CASSQTGRDTEAFF. The CDR3 DNA is TGCGCCAGCAGCCAGACAGGGCGTGACACTGAAGCTTTCTTT.

The V and J genes are TRBV6-6 and TRBJ1-5; no definite D call. Trimming pared 6 bases from V and 3 bases from J, leaving 12 bases between. Germline assignment: CDR1 MNHNY and CDR2 SVGAGI (reference sequence). The CDR3 loop spans 14 amino acids. CDR3 DNA: TGTGCCAGCAGCGTCGGGAGCTACAATCAGCCCCAGCATTTT. Translating gives CASSVGSYNQPQHF.

The chain combines TRBV21-1 with TRBJ1-6; the D segment call TRBD1 is taken from the table without a DNA check. TRBV21-1 is a pseudogene segment. The CDR3 contains 16 residues. The CDR3 region has the DNA TGTGCCAGCGTCTTATCACCAACGGACAGACTCTCACCCCTCCACTTT. It encodes CASVLSPTDRLSPLHF.

The chain joins TRBV18 to TRBJ2-1; TRBD2 matches 7 bases. V was clipped by 3 bases and J by 3 bases; unmatched bases: 8. The CDR3 sequence is 16 residues long. Germline CDR1 KGHSH, CDR2 LQKENI. The CDR3 here is CASSPPLAAFYNEQFF. CDR3 nucleotides: TGTGCCAGCTCACCCCCCCTAGCGGCCTTCTACAATGAGCAGTTCTTC.

This clone came up a few times. The V and J genes are TRBV4-1 and TRBJ1-3, with TRBD1 as a possible D gene (6 bases). The V end lost 2 bases, the J end lost 0 bases, and 14 bases lay between the germline ends. Germline V lookup: CDR1 MGHRA, CDR2 YSYEKL. The CDR3 is 17 amino acids. In nucleotides, the CDR3 is TGCGCCAGCAGCCAAAAACAGGGAAGAAGCTCTGGAAACACCATATATTTT. Translated: CASSQKQGRSSGNTIYF.

The rearrangement uses TRBV2 and TRBJ2-5; no clear D. Germline V gene data show CDR1 as SNHLY and CDR2 as FYNNEI. The CDR3 extends over 11 amino acids. Trimming took off 6 bases at V and 5 bases at J, with 7 bases between the two ends. CDR3 region: CASSVIETQYF. CDR3 in DNA: TGTGCCAGCAGCGTAATCGAGACCCAGTACTTC.

The table lists this clone with a count of one. The V and J genes are TRBV19 and TRBJ1-5; weak D call: TRBD1 (6 bases). V shed 7 bases and J shed 6 bases, with 13 bases lying between them. Germline V lookup: CDR1 LNHDA, CDR2 SQIVND (reference sequence). The CDR3 is 13 amino acids. The CDR3 coding sequence is TGTGCCAGTACGGACAGCAATACTCAGCCCCAGCATTTT. Encoded protein: CASTDSNTQPQHF.

The V and J genes are TRBV9 and TRBJ2-2; 9 bases match TRBD1. This CDR3 comprises 13 residues. With V trimmed by 7 bases and J by 5 bases, 3 bases remained unmatched. Germline V gene sequence: CDR1 SGDLS, CDR2 YYNGEE. This CDR3 is CASGDRGTGELFF. Written as DNA, the CDR3 is TGTGCCAGCGGCGACAGGGGGACCGGGGAGCTGTTTTTT.

The chain couples TRBV19 to TRBJ2-5; possibly TRBD2 for D (6 bases). Germline V gene data show CDR1 as LNHDA and CDR2 as SQIVND (reference sequence). The CDR3 contains 15 residues. V dropped 5 bases and J dropped 9 bases, with 22 bases sitting between them. The CDR3 sequence: CASSPTRLDQEAQYF. The CDR3 DNA reads TGTGCCAGTAGTCCAACCAGACTAGACCAGGAGGCCCAGTACTTC.

The rearrangement joins TRBV9 to TRBJ2-7, with TRBD2 as a possible D gene (5 bases). The CDR3 covers 14 residues. Germline V CDR1 and CDR2: SGDLS, YYNGEE. V lost 3 bases to trimming and J lost 3 bases, with 13 bases between them. CDR3 residues: CASSEGGPIYEQYF. The CDR3 coding sequence is TGTGCCAGCAGCGAAGGAGGCCCTATCTACGAGCAGTACTTC.

The V gene is TRBV5-5, the J gene TRBJ1-1; 7 positions agree with TRBD1. The CDR3 runs 14 residues. With 0 bases clipped from V and 3 bases from J, the junction kept 2 bases outside the gene matches. Germline V lookup: CDR1 SGHKS, CDR2 YYEKEE (reference sequence). The CDR3 spells CASSLETGYTEAFF. The DNA of the CDR3 is TGTGCCAGCAGCTTGGAGACAGGGTACACTGAAGCTTTCTTT.

The chain combines TRBV5-1 with TRBJ2-5; 7 bases are shared with TRBD2. Germline CDR1 and CDR2: SGHRS and YFSETQ. J gave up 3 bases and V 3 bases, and 5 bases lay outside the gene matches. The CDR3 contains 14 residues. The CDR3 bases are TGCGCCAGCAGCTGGGTAGCGGGTAAAGAGACCCAGTACTTC. Translation gives CASSWVAGKETQYF.

CDR3 bases: TGTGCCAGCAGTGTTAAGGGGGCAGGGGAGCTGTTTTTT. Amino acids: CASSVKGAGELFF. This chain connects TRBV2 to TRBJ2-2; TRBD1 aligns across 7 bases. The CDR3 is made up of 13 amino acids. Germline CDR1 reads SNHLY; CDR2 reads FYNNEI. Trimming cost V 4 bases and J 8 bases; bases outside gene matches: 4.

The rearrangement uses TRBV18 and TRBJ1-2; D is perhaps TRBD1 (6 bases). Germline CDR1 and CDR2: KGHSH and LQKENI. CDR3 length: 15 amino acids. Deletions cut 3 bases from V and 3 bases from J, with 14 bases between. CDR3 DNA sequence: TGTGCCAGCTCACCTCAACAGGGATATGACTATGGCTACACCTTC. This sequence encodes CASSPQQGYDYGYTF. The full variable domain, completed using reference TRBV18 and TRBJ1-2, is NAGVMQNPRHLVRRRGQEARLRCSPMKGHSHVYWYRQLPEEGLKFMVYLQKENIIDESGMPKERFSAEFPKEGPSILRIQQVVRGDSAAYFCASSPQQGYDYGYTFGSGTRLTVV.